The clone carrying this T cell receptor beta chain was recorded a few times. This entry belongs to a study of blood T cell repertoires in COVID-19. Looking at the study overall: T cells, B-cell-depleted T cells, or PBMCs provided the cDNA or gDNA that served as material.

Germline assignment: CDR1 SGHAT and CDR2 FQNNGV. This CDR3 region has 18 residues. Trimming removed 4 bases at V and 2 bases at J, with 22 bases between. Per the study methods: Estimates of nucleated cell counts were drawn from the amplification of reference gene primers. TCRdb keeps only in-frame clones here, not all; method: immunoSEQ multiplex PCR. V and J calls and clone size are given by that table; D and trimming were obtained from the DNA. This table has approximately 71,000 clones, 79% appearing once. The chain employs TRBV11-2 and TRBJ2-3; D may be TRBD2 (7 bases). This clonotype was sampled from a man in his fifties or sixties with active or convalescent COVID-19. Source material: peripheral blood. This CDR3 is CASSSTGGGAGATDTQYF. The CDR3 DNA is TGTGCCAGCAGCTCCACCGGAGGGGGGGCGGGGGCCACAGATACGCAGTATTTT.